This T cell receptor beta chain was sequenced in a study of technical replicates of blood from several donors. The V segment lost 4 bases and the J segment 7 bases; nucleotides outside the gene matches: 3. Germline V gene lookup returns CDR1 MNHEY and CDR2 SVGAGI. The CDR3 sequence is 13 residues long. Method: immunoSEQ multiplex PCR; TCRdb's copy keeps in-frame clones and lacks some. The sample lists 60,000 to 85,000 clones; roughly 94% were seen once. This receptor was taken from a human donor in good health. Sequenced sample: T cells isolated from PBMCs. The rearrangement uses TRBV6-5 and TRBJ1-5; 8 bases agree with TRBD1. This CDR3 is CASSSGGGQPQHF. CDR3 DNA sequence: TGTGCCAGCAGTTCAGGGGGCGGGCAGCCCCAGCATTTT.